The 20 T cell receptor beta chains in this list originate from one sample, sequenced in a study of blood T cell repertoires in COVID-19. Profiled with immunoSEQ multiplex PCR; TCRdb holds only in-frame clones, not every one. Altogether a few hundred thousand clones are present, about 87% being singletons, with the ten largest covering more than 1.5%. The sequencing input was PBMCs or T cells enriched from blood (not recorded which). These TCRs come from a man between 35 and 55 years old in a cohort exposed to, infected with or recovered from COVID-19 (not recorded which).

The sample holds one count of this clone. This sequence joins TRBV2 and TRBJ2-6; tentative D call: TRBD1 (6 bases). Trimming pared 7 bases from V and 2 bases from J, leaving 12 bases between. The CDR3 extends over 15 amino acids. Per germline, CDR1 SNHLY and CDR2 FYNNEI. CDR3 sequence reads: CASTVRGAGANVLTF. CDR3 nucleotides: TGTGCCAGCACCGTCAGGGGTGCTGGGGCCAACGTCCTGACTTTC.

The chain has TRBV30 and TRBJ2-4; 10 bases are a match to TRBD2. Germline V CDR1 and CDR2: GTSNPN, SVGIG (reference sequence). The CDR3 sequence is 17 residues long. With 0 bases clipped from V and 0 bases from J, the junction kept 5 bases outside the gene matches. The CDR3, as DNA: TGTGCCTGGAGTGTAGCGGGAGGGATTTTAGCCAAAAACATTCAGTACTTC. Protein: CAWSVAGGILAKNIQYF.

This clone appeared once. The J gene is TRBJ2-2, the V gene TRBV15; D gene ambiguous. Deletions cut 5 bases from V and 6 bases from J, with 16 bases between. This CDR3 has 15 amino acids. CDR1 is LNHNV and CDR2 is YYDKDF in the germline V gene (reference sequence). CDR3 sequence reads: CATSGRDSPAGELFF. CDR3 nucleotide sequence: TGTGCCACCAGCGGCCGCGACTCCCCGGCCGGGGAGCTGTTTTTT.

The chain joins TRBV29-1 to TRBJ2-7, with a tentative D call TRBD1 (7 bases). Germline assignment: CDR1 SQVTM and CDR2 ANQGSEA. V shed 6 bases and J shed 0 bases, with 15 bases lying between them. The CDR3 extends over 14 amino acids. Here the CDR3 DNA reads TGCAGCGTGAGCAGGGGGGCAAACTCCTACGAGCAGTACTTC. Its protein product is CSVSRGANSYEQYF.

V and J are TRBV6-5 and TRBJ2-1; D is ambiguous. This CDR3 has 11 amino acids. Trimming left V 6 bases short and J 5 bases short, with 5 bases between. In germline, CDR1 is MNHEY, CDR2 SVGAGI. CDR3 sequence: CASRADNEQFF. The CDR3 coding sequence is TGTGCCAGCAGGGCAGACAATGAGCAGTTCTTC.

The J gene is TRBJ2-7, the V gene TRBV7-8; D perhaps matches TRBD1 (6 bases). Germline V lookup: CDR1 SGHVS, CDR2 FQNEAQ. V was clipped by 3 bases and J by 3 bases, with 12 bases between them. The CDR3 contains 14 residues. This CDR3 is CASSFGQQNYEQYF. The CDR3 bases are TGTGCCAGCAGCTTCGGACAGCAAAACTACGAGCAGTACTTC.

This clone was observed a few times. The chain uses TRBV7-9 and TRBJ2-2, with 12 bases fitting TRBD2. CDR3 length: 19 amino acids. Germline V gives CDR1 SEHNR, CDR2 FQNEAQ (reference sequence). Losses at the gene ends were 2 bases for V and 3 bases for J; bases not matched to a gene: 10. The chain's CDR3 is CASSLPLAGGPFDTGELFF. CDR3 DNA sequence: TGTGCCAGCAGCTTACCTCTAGCGGGAGGGCCTTTTGACACCGGGGAGCTGTTTTTT.

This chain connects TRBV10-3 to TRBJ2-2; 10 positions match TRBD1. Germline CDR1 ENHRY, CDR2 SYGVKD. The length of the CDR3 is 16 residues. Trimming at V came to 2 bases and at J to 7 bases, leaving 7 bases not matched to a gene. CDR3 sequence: CAISEAGTGASGELFF. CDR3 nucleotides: TGTGCCATCAGTGAGGCCGGGACAGGGGCGAGCGGGGAGCTGTTTTTT.

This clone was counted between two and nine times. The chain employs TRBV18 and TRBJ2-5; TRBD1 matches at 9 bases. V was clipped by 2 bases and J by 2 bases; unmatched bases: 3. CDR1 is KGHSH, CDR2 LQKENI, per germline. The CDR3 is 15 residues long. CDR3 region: CASSPGGQGQETQYF. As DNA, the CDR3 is TGTGCCAGCTCACCAGGGGGACAGGGACAAGAGACCCAGTACTTC.

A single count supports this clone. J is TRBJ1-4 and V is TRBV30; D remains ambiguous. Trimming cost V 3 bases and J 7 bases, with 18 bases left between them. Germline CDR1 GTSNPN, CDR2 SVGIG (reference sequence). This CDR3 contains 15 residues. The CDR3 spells CAWSAGNRGFEKLFF. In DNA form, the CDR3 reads TGTGCCTGGAGCGCTGGCAACAGAGGGTTTGAAAAACTGTTTTTT. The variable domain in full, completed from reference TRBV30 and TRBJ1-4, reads SQTIHQWPATLVQPVGSPLSLECTVEGTSNPNLYWYRQAAGRGLQLLFYSVGIGQISSEVPQNLSASRPQDRQFILSSKKLLLSDSGFYLCAWSAGNRGFEKLFFGSGTQLSVL.

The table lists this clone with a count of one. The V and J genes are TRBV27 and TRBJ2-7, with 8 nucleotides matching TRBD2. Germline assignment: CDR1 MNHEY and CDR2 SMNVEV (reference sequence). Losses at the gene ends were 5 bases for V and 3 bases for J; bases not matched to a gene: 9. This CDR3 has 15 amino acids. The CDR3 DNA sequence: TGTGCCAGCAGTCCGGCGGGGGGATTGGACTACGAGCAGTACTTC. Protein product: CASSPAGGLDYEQYF.

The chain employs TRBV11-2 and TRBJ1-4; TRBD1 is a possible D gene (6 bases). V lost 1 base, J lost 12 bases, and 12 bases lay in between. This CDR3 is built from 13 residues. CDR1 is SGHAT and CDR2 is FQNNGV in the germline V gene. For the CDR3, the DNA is TGTGCCAGCAGCTTAGGCCTAGGGGGAGAACTGTTTTTT. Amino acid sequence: CASSLGLGGELFF.

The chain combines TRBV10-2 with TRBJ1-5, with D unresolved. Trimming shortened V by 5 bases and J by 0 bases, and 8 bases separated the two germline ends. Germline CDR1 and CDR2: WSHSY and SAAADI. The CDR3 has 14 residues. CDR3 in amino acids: CASSPDISNQPQHF. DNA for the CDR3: TGCGCCAGCAGTCCCGACATTAGCAATCAGCCCCAGCATTTT.

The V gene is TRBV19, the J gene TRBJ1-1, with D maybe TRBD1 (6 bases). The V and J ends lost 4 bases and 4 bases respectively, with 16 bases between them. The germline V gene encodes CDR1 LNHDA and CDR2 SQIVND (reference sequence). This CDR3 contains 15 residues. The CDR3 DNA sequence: TGTGCCAGTAGTACCCAGGGAGGGGGGGCCACTGAAGCTTTCTTT. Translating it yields CASSTQGGGATEAFF.

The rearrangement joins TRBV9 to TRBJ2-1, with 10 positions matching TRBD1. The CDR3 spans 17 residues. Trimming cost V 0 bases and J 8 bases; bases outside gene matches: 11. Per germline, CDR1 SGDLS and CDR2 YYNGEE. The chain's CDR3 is CASSVVGGTGAADEQFF. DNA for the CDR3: TGTGCCAGCAGCGTAGTGGGAGGGACAGGGGCTGCGGATGAGCAGTTCTTC.

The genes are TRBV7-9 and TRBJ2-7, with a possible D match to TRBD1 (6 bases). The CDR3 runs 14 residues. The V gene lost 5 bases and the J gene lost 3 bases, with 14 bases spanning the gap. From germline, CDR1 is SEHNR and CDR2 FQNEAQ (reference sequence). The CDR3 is CASSPDRQVYEQYF. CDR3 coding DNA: TGTGCCAGCAGCCCTGACAGGCAGGTCTACGAGCAGTACTTC. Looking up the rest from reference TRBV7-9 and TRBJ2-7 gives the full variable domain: DTGVSQNPRHKITKRGQNVTFRCDPISEHNRLYWYRQTLGQGPEFLTYFQNEAQLEKSRLLSDRFSAERPKGSFSTLEIQRTEQGDSAMYLCASSPDRQVYEQYFGPGTRLTVT.

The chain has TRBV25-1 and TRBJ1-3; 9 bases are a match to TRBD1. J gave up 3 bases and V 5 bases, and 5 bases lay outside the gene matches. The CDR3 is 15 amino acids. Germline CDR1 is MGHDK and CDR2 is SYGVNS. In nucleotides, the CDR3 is TGTGCCAGCAGTCATAACAGGGGGCGTGGAAACACCATATATTTT. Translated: CASSHNRGRGNTIYF.

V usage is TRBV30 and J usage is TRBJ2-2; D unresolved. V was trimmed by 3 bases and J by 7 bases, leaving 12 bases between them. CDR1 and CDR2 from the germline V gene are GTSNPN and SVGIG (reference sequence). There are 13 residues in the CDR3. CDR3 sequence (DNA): TGTGCCTGGAGCGCCCAGGCCGTCGGGGAGCTGTTTTTT. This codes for CAWSAQAVGELFF.

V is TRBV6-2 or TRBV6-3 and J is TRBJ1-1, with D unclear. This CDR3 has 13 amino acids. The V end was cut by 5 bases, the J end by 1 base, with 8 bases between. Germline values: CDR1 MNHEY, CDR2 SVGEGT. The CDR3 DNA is TGTGCCAGCAGTGACGCAGGGAACACTGAAGCTTTCTTT. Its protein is CASSDAGNTEAFF.

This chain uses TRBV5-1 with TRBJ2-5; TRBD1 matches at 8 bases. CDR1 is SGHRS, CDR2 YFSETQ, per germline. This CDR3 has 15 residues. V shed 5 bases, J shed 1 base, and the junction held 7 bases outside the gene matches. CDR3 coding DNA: TGCGCCAGCAGTTGGACAGGGCCCCTCCAAGAGACCCAGTACTTC. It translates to CASSWTGPLQETQYF.